Below are 2 T cell receptor beta chains sequenced from a single sample in a study of vaccination effects on CD4 cells after COVID-19. These receptors are not linked to any known antigen. Following culture for around 10 days, CD4+ T cells were isolated. Participants received two doses of either the BNT162b2 or mRNA-1273 vaccine. TCRdb's copy holds only in-frame clones and misses some; the assay was immunoSEQ multiplex PCR. The sample yields tens of thousands of clones, around 70% seen once. This specimen consisted of CD4+ T cells from PBMCs cultured without peptide, obtained after COVID-19 vaccination. These receptors all stem from a human donor who received a COVID-19 vaccine.

The chain has TRBV6-5 and TRBJ1-2; no definite D call. From germline, CDR1 is MNHEY and CDR2 SVGAGI. CDR3 size: 13 residues. V was trimmed by 6 bases and J by 5 bases, leaving 13 bases between them. The chain's CDR3 is CASRDREGYGYTF. The CDR3 DNA is TGTGCCAGCAGGGACCGGGAGGGATATGGCTACACCTTC.

V is TRBV5-1 and J is TRBJ1-3, with TRBD1 matching 7 bases. Germline V lookup: CDR1 SGHRS, CDR2 YFSETQ. The V segment lost 4 bases and the J segment 4 bases; nucleotides outside the gene matches: 5. The CDR3 has 14 amino acids. As DNA, the CDR3 is TGCGCCAGCAGCCCAGGGGGGCTAGGAAACACCATATATTTT. Encoded protein: CASSPGGLGNTIYF.